This T cell receptor beta chain was obtained from a study of T-cell memory formation after mild COVID-19. This clonotype has a handful of counts. TCRdb fed the 5' RACE reads into MiXCR, producing one record per CDR3 protein. The repertoire holds approximately 82,000 distinct CDR3 sequences, with around 13% as singletons. Deletions cut 0 bases from V and 4 bases from J, with 13 bases between. Germline CDR1 is MGHRA and CDR2 is YSYEKL. The CDR3 loop spans 15 amino acids. The sequence came from a man in his late teens or twenties who had mild COVID-19 (a few samples of this study predate the infection). Cell type and time point are not known. The sample was PBMCs or a T cell subset sorted from them (not recorded which). This sequence joins TRBV4-1 and TRBJ2-7; D remains unclear. DNA for the CDR3: TGCGCCAGCAGCCAAGAATCGGGTGAATGGTACGAGCAGTACTTC. Translated, it gives CASSQESGEWYEQYF.